These T cell receptor beta chains were read from a single sample in a study of chemoradiotherapy in HPV16-positive cancers. Assay used: immunoSEQ multiplex PCR; TCRdb lists only in-frame clones, some missing. This table holds about 14,000 clones, about 92% found once. This sample comprised tumor tissue, obtained from a patient who underwent chemoradiotherapy. These receptors were taken from a human donor with HPV-associated anogenital cancer. The CDR3 runs from the conserved cysteine through the conserved F or W. D genes are given only for firm matches. The listing skips clone size in some rows; elsewhere it reads once, few, many or a size class.

D: .
J: TRBJ2-7
size: .
V: TRBV5-1
CDR3: CASRPRQGGDEQYF
DNA: TGCGCCAGCAGGCCGAGACAGGGAGGCGACGAGCAGTACTTC

D: TRBD2
J: TRBJ2-2
size: .
V: TRBV7-8
CDR3: CASSSGTSGNTGELFF
DNA: TGTGCCAGCAGCTCGGGGACTAGCGGTAACACCGGGGAGCTGTTTTTT

D: .
J: TRBJ2-7
size: .
V: TRBV12-5
CDR3: CASGLLSLLGEAYEQYF
DNA: TGTGCTAGTGGTTTGTTGTCCCTTTTAGGGGAGGCCTACGAGCAGTACTTC

D: .
J: TRBJ2-5
size: .
V: TRBV19
CDR3: CASGGRGGTQYF
DNA: TGTGCCAGTGGTGGGAGAGGGGGGACCCAGTACTTC

D: .
J: TRBJ2-6
size: .
V: TRBV15
CDR3: CATSRQELSGANVLTF
DNA: TGTGCCACCAGCAGGCAGGAGCTATCTGGGGCCAACGTCCTGACTTTC

D: .
J: TRBJ1-1
size: .
V: TRBV30
CDR3: CAWRLGQGVTEAFF
DNA: TGTGCCTGGAGGTTGGGGCAGGGTGTCACTGAAGCTTTCTTT

D: TRBD1
J: TRBJ1-1
size: .
V: TRBV7-9
CDR3: CASSLAAGGNTEAFF
DNA: TGTGCCAGCAGCTTAGCGGCAGGGGGAAACACTGAAGCTTTCTTT

D: .
J: TRBJ2-3
size: .
V: TRBV5-1
CDR3: CASSPRPGTDTQYF
DNA: TGCGCCAGCAGCCCACGACCGGGGACAGATACGCAGTATTTT

D: .
J: TRBJ1-2
size: .
V: TRBV7-2
CDR3: CASTISGIYGYTF
DNA: TGTGCCAGCACCATTTCGGGGATCTATGGCTACACCTTC

D: TRBD2
J: TRBJ2-7
size: .
V: TRBV7-2
CDR3: CASSLGRGGEQYF
DNA: TGTGCCAGCAGCTTAGGTCGGGGGGGAGAGCAGTACTTC

D: .
J: TRBJ2-2
size: .
V: TRBV7-9
CDR3: CATMTDSPGELFF
DNA: TGTGCCACCATGACGGACAGTCCCGGGGAGCTGTTTTTT

D: .
J: TRBJ2-5
size: .
V: TRBV6-6
CDR3: CASSYSQDQETQYF
DNA: TGTGCCAGCAGTTACTCCCAGGATCAAGAGACCCAGTACTTC

D: .
J: TRBJ2-6
size: .
V: TRBV18
CDR3: CASSQGVWTSGANVLTF
DNA: TGTGCCAGCTCACAGGGGGTATGGACCTCTGGGGCCAACGTCCTGACTTTC

D: .
J: TRBJ2-7
size: .
V: TRBV5-6
CDR3: CASSVSYEQYF
DNA: TGTGCCAGCAGCGTATCCTACGAGCAGTACTTC

D: TRBD1
J: TRBJ2-7
size: .
V: TRBV6-1
CDR3: CASSSKDRGRYEQYF
DNA: TGTGCCAGCAGTTCCAAGGACAGGGGGCGTTACGAGCAGTACTTC

D: .
J: TRBJ2-6
size: .
V: TRBV9
CDR3: CASSVASGANVLTF
DNA: TGTGCCAGCAGCGTGGCTTCTGGGGCCAACGTCCTGACTTTC

D: .
J: TRBJ2-2
size: few
V: TRBV7-6
CDR3: CASSLGARGELFF
DNA: TGTGCCAGCAGCTTAGGTGCGAGGGGGGAGCTGTTTTTT

D: .
J: TRBJ2-3
size: .
V: TRBV2
CDR3: CASKFQVRSTDTQYF
DNA: TGTGCCAGCAAATTTCAGGTCAGGTCCACAGATACGCAGTATTTT

D: TRBD1
J: TRBJ1-3
size: .
V: TRBV6-1
CDR3: CASSPGTVGNTIYF
DNA: TGTGCCAGCAGTCCCGGGACAGTTGGAAACACCATATATTTT

D: .
J: TRBJ2-7
size: .
V: TRBV11-3
CDR3: CASSPGTPNASYEQYF
DNA: TGTGCCAGCAGCCCGGGGACTCCAAATGCCTCCTACGAGCAGTACTTC

D: .
J: TRBJ1-2
size: .
V: TRBV5-1
CDR3: CASSLSGGGAYGYTF
DNA: TGCGCCAGCAGCTTGAGCGGAGGAGGGGCCTATGGCTACACCTTC

D: .
J: TRBJ2-7
size: .
V: TRBV15
CDR3: CATSRDLGQGIYEQYF
DNA: TGTGCCACCAGCAGAGATTTAGGGCAGGGCATCTACGAGCAGTACTTC

D: .
J: TRBJ1-1
size: .
V: TRBV30
CDR3: CAWRMDGNTEAFF
DNA: TGTGCCTGGAGAATGGATGGGAACACTGAAGCTTTCTTT

D: .
J: TRBJ1-1
size: .
V: TRBV15
CDR3: CATSRDMETAEAFF
DNA: TGTGCCACCAGCAGAGATATGGAGACAGCTGAAGCTTTCTTT

D: .
J: TRBJ1-3
size: .
V: TRBV15
CDR3: CATSRDPLGGGNTIYF
DNA: TGTGCCACCAGCAGAGATCCTCTTGGAGGCGGAAACACCATATATTTT

D: .
J: TRBJ1-1
size: .
V: TRBV11-3
CDR3: CASGVVNTEAFF
DNA: TGTGCCAGCGGAGTGGTGAACACTGAAGCTTTCTTT

D: .
J: TRBJ1-5
size: .
V: TRBV30
CDR3: CAWSWGAQPQHF
DNA: TGTGCCTGGAGCTGGGGGGCACAGCCCCAGCATTTT

D: .
J: TRBJ1-3
size: .
V: TRBV5-1
CDR3: CASSLGDIQAGNTIYF
DNA: TGCGCCAGCAGCTTGGGGGACATCCAAGCTGGAAACACCATATATTTT

D: .
J: TRBJ2-3
size: .
V: TRBV6-5
CDR3: CASSYSAGLSTDTQYF
DNA: TGTGCCAGCAGTTACTCGGCGGGGCTTAGCACAGATACGCAGTATTTT

D: .
J: TRBJ1-1
size: .
V: TRBV6-5
CDR3: CASSYYAPGTEAFF
DNA: TGTGCCAGCAGTTACTACGCCCCGGGGACTGAAGCTTTCTTT

D: TRBD2
J: TRBJ2-1
size: .
V: TRBV11-2
CDR3: CASSTLAGASPEQFF
DNA: TGTGCCAGCAGCACCCTAGCGGGAGCCTCTCCTGAGCAGTTCTTC

D: .
J: TRBJ2-7
size: .
V: TRBV10-3
CDR3: CAISGKVAESSYEQYF
DNA: TGTGCCATCAGTGGTAAGGTAGCCGAAAGCTCCTACGAGCAGTACTTC

D: .
J: TRBJ1-2
size: .
V: TRBV19
CDR3: CASSYRAVGYGYTF
DNA: TGTGCCAGTAGTTACAGGGCCGTGGGCTATGGCTACACCTTC

D: .
J: TRBJ1-1
size: .
V: TRBV5-4
CDR3: CASSLALGSLNTEAFF
DNA: TGTGCCAGCAGCTTGGCCCTTGGGAGTTTGAACACTGAAGCTTTCTTT

D: .
J: TRBJ2-3
size: .
V: TRBV7-6
CDR3: CASSLDTTDTQYF
DNA: TGTGCCAGCAGCTTAGACACCACAGATACGCAGTATTTT

D: TRBD2
J: TRBJ2-1
size: .
V: TRBV11-3
CDR3: CASSLGPGREGQGEQFF
DNA: TGTGCCAGCAGCTTAGGCCCGGGGCGGGAGGGCCAGGGTGAGCAGTTCTTC

D: .
J: TRBJ2-2
size: .
V: TRBV21-1
CDR3: CASSERGELFF
DNA: TGTGCCAGCAGCGAGAGGGGGGAGCTGTTTTTT